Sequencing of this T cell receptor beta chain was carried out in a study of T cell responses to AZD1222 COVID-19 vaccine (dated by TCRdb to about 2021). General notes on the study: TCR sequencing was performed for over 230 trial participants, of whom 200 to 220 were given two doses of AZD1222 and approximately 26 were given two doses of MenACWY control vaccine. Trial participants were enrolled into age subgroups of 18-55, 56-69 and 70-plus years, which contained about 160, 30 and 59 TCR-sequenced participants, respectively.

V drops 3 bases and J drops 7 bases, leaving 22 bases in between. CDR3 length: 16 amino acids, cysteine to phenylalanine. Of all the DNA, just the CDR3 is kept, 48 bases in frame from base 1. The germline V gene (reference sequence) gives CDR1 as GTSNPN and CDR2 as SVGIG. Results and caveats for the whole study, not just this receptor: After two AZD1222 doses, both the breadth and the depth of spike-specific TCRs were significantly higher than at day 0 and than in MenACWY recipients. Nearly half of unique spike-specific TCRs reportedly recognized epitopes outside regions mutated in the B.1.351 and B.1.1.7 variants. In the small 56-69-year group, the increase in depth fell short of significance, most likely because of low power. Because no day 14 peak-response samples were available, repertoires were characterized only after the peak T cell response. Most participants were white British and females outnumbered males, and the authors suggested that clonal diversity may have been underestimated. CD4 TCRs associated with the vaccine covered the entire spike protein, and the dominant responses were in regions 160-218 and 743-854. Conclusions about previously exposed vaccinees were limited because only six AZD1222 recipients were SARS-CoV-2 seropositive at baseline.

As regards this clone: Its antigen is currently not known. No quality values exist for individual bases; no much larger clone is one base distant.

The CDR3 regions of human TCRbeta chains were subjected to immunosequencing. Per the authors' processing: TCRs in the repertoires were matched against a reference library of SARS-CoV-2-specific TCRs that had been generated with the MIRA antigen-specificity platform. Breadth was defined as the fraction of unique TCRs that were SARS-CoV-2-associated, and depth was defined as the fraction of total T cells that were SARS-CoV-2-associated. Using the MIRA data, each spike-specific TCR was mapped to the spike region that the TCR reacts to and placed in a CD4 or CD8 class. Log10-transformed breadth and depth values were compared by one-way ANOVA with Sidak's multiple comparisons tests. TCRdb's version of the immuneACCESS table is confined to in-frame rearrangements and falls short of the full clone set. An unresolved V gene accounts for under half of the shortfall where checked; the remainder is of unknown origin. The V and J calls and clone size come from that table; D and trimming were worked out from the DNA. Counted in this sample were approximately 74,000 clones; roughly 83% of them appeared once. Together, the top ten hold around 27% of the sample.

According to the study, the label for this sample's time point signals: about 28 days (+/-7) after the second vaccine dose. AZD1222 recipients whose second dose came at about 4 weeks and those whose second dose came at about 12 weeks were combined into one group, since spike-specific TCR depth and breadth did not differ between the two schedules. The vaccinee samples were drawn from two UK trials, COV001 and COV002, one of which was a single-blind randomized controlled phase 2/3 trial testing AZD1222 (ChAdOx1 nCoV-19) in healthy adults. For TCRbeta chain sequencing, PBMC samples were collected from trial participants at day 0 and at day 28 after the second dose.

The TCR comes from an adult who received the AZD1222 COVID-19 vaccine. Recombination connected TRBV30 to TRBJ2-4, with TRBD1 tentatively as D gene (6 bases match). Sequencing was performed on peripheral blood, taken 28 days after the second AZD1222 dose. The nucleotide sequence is TGTGCCTGGAGGAAGCTTCAGGGGACCTACCTGAACATTCAGTACTTC. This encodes CAWRKLQGTYLNIQYF.